Below, 10 T cell receptor beta chains from the same sample are listed, as sequenced in a study of shared clonotypes between healthy human individuals. Profiled with immunoSEQ multiplex PCR; TCRdb holds only in-frame clones, not every one. The sample has 950,000 to 1,300,000 clones, about 75% seen once. The sample taken for sequencing was memory CD4+ T cells sorted from blood. Subset described: CD45RA-negative fraction. The source of these receptors is a young man in good health.

This rearrangement joins TRBV2 to TRBJ2-3; TRBD2 matches at 12 bases. CDR1 is SNHLY and CDR2 is FYNNEI in the germline V gene. This CDR3 is 16 amino acids long. Germline trimming cut 7 bases from V and 6 bases from J; bases unmatched to any gene: 11. The CDR3 sequence is CASTPTSGSLSDTQYF. DNA for the CDR3: TGTGCCAGCACTCCGACTAGCGGGAGCCTCTCGGATACGCAGTATTTT.

The chain links TRBV5-4 to TRBJ1-2; D is unclear. Between the trimmed V and J ends, which lost 0 bases and 8 bases, there was a span of 14 bases. The length of the CDR3 is 14 residues. Germline CDR1 SGHNT, CDR2 YYREEE (reference sequence). CDR3 sequence reads: CASSLASGSGGYTF. The CDR3 region has the DNA TGTGCCAGCAGCTTGGCCTCGGGGTCCGGGGGCTACACCTTC.

This clone appeared a single time. This sequence joins TRBV21-1 and TRBJ1-1; TRBD1 is taken as the D call from the table, unchecked against the DNA. TRBV21-1 is a documented pseudogene. This CDR3 region has 14 residues. CDR3 in amino acids: CASSPLTDGTEAFF. The CDR3 DNA follows: TGTGCCAGCAGCCCACTGACAGATGGGACTGAAGCTTTCTTT.

The genes are TRBV10-3 and TRBJ1-5, with a tentative D call TRBD1 (6 bases). V was shortened by 4 bases and J by 4 bases, with 11 bases between the two germline ends. CDR1 and CDR2 from the germline V gene are ENHRY and SYGVKD. This CDR3 comprises 14 residues. The CDR3 bases are TGTGCCATCAGTGTAGGACAGTCAAATCAGCCCCAGCATTTT. As protein: CAISVGQSNQPQHF.

This clone has a single count. This rearrangement joins TRBV7-2 to TRBJ2-7; 9 bases line up with TRBD2. There are 15 residues in the CDR3. Germline CDR1 is SGHTA and CDR2 is FQGNSA. Trimming at V came to 5 bases and at J to 6 bases, leaving 11 bases not matched to a gene. CDR3 residues: CASSTRTSEGSEQYF. The DNA of the CDR3 is TGTGCCAGCAGCACTCGGACTAGCGAGGGGAGCGAGCAGTACTTC.

The J gene is TRBJ2-7, the V gene TRBV20-1; D might be TRBD2 (5 bases). V was cut by 7 bases and J by 5 bases, with 12 bases left in between. Per the germline V gene, CDR1 is DFQATT and CDR2 is SNEGSKA (reference sequence). The CDR3 is made up of 11 amino acids. CDR3 bases: TGCAGTGTCGAGGGAGAGGACGAGCAGTACTTC. Its translation: CSVEGEDEQYF.

V and J are TRBV28 and TRBJ1-5; D might be TRBD1 (5 bases). The CDR3 sequence is 12 residues long. Germline-derived CDR1 and CDR2 are MDHEN and SYDVKM. V gave up 6 bases and J gave up 6 bases, with 9 bases separating them. The CDR3 coding sequence is TGTGCCAGCAGATTAGGGGTTCAGCCCCAGCATTTT. Translated, it gives CASRLGVQPQHF.

This clone was counted between two and nine times. This sequence joins TRBV10-3 and TRBJ2-2, with TRBD1 matching 9 bases. The germline CDR1 and CDR2 sequences are ENHRY and SYGVKD. V gave up 6 bases and J gave up 6 bases; unmatched junction bases: 5. This CDR3 spans 14 amino acids. CDR3 bases: TGTGCCATCAGGTCCGGGACAGGGTCCGGGGAGCTGTTTTTT. As protein: CAIRSGTGSGELFF.

The chain couples TRBV6-5 to TRBJ2-3; D gene ambiguous. This CDR3 comprises 15 residues. Trimming took 2 bases from V and 2 from J, leaving 11 bases between them. Germline CDR1 reads MNHEY; CDR2 reads SVGAGI. The CDR3 reads CASSYLSVSTDTQYF. The CDR3 DNA reads as TGTGCCAGCAGTTACCTATCGGTCTCCACAGATACGCAGTATTTT.

On this clone: With a much larger clone just one base away, this may be a read error. The V call is TRBV7-2, the J call TRBJ2-1; D ambiguous. The CDR3 contains 12 residues. In germline, CDR1 is SGHTA, CDR2 FQGNSA. Trimming left V 8 bases short and J 4 bases short, with 9 bases between. The CDR3 coding sequence is TGTGCCAGCGGCCTAGGTTACAATGAGCAGTTCTTC. It specifies CASGLGYNEQFF. Together with reference TRBV7-2 and TRBJ2-1, the CDR3 gives the full variable domain: GAGVSQSPSNKVTEKGKDVELRCDPISGHTALYWYRQSLGQGLEFLIYFQGNSAPDKSGLPSDRFSAERTGGSVSTLTIQRTQQEDSAVYLCASGLGYNEQFFGPGTRLTVL.